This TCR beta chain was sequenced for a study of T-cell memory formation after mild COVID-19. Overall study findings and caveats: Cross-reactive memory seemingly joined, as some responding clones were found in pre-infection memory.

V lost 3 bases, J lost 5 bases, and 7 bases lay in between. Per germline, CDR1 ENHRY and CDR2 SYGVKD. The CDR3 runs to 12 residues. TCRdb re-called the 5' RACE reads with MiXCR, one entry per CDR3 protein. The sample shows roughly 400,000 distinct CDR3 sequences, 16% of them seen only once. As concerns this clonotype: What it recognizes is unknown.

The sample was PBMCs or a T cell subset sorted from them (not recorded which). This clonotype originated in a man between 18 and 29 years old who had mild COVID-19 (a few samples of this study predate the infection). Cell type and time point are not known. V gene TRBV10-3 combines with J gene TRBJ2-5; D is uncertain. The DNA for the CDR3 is TGTGCCATCAGTGAATGGACGGAGACCCAGTACTTC. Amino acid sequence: CAISEWTETQYF.